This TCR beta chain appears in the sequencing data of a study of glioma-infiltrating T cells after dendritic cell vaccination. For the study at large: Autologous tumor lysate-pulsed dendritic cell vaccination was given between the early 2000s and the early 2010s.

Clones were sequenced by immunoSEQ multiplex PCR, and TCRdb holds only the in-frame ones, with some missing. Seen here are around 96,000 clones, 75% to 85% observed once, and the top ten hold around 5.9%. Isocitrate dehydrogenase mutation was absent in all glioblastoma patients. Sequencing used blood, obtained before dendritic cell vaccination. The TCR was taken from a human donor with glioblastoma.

Written as DNA, the CDR3 is TGTGCCAGCAGCCTGGGGCACACTGAAGCTTTCTTT. Protein: CASSLGHTEAFF. The chain recombines TRBV28 with TRBJ1-1, with a weak D call TRBD1 (5 bases). The CDR3 totals 12 residues. In germline, CDR1 is MDHEN, CDR2 SYDVKM. With 6 bases removed from V and 3 bases from J, the gap between germline ends came to 8 bases.